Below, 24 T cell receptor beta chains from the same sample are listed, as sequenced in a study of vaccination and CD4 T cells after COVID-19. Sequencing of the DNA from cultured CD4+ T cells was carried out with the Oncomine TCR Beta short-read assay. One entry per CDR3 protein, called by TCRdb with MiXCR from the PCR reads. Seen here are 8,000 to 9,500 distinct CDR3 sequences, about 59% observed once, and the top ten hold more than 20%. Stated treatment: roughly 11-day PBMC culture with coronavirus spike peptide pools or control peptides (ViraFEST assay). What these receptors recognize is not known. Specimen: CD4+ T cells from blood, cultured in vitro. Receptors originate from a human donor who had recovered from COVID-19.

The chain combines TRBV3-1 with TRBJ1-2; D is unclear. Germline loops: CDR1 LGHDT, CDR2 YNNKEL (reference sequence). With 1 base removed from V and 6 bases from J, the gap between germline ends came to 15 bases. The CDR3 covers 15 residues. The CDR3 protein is CASSQGRTRADGYTF. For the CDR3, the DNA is TGTGCCAGCAGCCAAGGAAGGACTAGGGCGGATGGCTACACCTTC.

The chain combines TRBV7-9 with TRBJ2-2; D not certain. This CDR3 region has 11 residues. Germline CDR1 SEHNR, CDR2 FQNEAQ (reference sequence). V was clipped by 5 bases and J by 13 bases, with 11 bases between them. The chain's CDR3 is CASSLTRGLFF. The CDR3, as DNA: TGTGCCAGCAGCCTGACACGCGGGCTGTTTTTT.

CDR3 coding DNA: TGTGCCAGCACCGTAGCGGGAGACACCGGGGAGCTGTTTTTT. Its protein product is CASTVAGDTGELFF. This chain links TRBV6-2 or TRBV6-3 with TRBJ2-2; 9 nucleotides line up with TRBD2. The CDR3 loop spans 14 amino acids. Germline values: CDR1 MNHEY, CDR2 SVGEGT. V was clipped by 7 bases and J by 3 bases; unmatched bases: 3.

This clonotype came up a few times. CDR3 in amino acids: CASSGAPIGLDTGELFF. CDR3 nucleotides: TGTGCCAGTAGTGGGGCACCTATCGGACTCGACACCGGGGAGCTGTTTTTT. The rearrangement links TRBV19 to TRBJ2-2, with D possibly being TRBD1 or TRBD2 (5 bases each). This CDR3 has 17 amino acids. With 5 bases removed from V and 3 bases from J, the gap between germline ends came to 19 bases. CDR1 and CDR2 from the germline V gene are LNHDA and SQIVND (reference sequence).

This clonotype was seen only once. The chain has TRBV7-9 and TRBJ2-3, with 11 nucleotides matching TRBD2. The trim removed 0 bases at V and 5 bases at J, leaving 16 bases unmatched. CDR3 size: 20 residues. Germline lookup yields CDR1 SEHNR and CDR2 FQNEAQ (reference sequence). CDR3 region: CASSLAAGWWLAGGRDTQYF. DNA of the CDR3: TGTGCCAGCAGCTTAGCGGCAGGGTGGTGGCTAGCGGGAGGCCGAGATACGCAGTATTTT.

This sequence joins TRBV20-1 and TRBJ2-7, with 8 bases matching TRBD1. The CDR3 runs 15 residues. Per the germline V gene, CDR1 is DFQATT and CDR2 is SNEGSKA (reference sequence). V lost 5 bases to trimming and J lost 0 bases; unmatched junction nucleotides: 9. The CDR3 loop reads CSAPRTGQTSYEQYF. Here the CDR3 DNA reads TGCAGTGCTCCAAGGACAGGGCAGACCTCCTACGAGCAGTACTTC.

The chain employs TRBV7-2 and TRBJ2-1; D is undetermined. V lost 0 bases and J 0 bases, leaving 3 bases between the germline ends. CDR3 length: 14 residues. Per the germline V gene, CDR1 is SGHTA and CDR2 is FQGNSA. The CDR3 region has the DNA TGTGCCAGCAGCTTAGCGAGCTCCTACAATGAGCAGTTCTTC. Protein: CASSLASSYNEQFF. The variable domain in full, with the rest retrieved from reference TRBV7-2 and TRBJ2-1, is GAGVSQSPSNKVTEKGKDVELRCDPISGHTALYWYRQSLGQGLEFLIYFQGNSAPDKSGLPSDRFSAERTGGSVSTLTIQRTQQEDSAVYLCASSLASSYNEQFFGPGTRLTVL.

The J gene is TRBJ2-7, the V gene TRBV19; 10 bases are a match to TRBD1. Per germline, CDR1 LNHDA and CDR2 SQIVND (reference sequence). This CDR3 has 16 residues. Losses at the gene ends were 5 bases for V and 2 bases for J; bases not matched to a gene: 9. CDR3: CASSPLGDRGTYEQYF. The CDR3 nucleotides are TGTGCCAGTAGTCCCCTCGGGGACAGGGGTACCTACGAGCAGTACTTC.

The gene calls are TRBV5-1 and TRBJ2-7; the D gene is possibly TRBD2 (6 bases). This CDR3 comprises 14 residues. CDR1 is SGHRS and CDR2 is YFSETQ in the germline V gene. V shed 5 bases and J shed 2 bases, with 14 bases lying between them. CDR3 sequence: CASSPGTPTYEQYF. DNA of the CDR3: TGCGCCAGCAGTCCCGGGACTCCTACCTACGAGCAGTACTTC.

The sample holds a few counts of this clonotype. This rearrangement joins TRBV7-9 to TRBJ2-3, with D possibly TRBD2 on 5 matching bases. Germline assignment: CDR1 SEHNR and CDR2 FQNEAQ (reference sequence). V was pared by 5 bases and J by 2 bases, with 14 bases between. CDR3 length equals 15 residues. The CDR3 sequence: CASSLGSADTDTQYF. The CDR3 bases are TGTGCCAGCAGCCTTGGTAGCGCTGACACAGATACGCAGTATTTT.

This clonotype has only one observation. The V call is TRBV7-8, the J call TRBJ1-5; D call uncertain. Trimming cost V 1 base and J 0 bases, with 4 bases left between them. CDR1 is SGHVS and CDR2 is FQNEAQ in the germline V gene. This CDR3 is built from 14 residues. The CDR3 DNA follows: TGTGCCAGCAGCTTAGTTGTTAGCAATCAGCCCCAGCATTTT. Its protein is CASSLVVSNQPQHF.

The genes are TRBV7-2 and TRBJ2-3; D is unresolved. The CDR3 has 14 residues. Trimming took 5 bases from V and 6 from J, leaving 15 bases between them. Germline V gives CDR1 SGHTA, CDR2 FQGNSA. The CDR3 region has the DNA TGTGCCAGCAGCCTAGGGTCGTCCGCGGATACGCAGTATTTT. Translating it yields CASSLGSSADTQYF.

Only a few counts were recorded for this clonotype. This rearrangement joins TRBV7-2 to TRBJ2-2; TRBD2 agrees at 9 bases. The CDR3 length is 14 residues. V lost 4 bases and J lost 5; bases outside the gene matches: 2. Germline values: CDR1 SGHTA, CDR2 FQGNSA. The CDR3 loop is CASSYGLATGELFF. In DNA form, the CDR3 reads TGTGCCAGCAGCTACGGACTAGCGACCGGGGAGCTGTTTTTT.

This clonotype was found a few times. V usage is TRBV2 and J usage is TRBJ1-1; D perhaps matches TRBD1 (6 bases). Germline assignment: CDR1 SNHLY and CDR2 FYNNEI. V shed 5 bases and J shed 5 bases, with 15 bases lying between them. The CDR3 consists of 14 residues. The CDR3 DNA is TGTGCCAGCAGTTTGCAGGGGTCCGGTACTGAAGCTTTCTTT. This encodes CASSLQGSGTEAFF.

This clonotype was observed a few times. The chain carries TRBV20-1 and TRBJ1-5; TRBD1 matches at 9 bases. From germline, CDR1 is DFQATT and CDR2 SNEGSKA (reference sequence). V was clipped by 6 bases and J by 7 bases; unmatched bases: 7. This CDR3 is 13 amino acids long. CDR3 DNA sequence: TGCAGTGCAGAACAGGGGGCGCGACAGCCCCAGCATTTT. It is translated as CSAEQGARQPQHF.

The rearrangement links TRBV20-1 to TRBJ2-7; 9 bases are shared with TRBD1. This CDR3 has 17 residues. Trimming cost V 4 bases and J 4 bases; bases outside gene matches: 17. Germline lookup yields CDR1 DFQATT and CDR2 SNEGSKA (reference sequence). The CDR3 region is CSANPPPTGGARYEQYF. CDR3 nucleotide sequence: TGCAGTGCTAACCCCCCCCCCACAGGGGGCGCTAGGTACGAGCAGTACTTC.

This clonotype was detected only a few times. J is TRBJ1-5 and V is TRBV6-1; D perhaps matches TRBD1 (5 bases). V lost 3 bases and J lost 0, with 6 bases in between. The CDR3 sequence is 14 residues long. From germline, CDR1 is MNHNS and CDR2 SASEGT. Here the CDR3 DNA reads TGTGCCAGCAGTGAGGGACGTAGCAATCAGCCCCAGCATTTT. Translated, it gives CASSEGRSNQPQHF.

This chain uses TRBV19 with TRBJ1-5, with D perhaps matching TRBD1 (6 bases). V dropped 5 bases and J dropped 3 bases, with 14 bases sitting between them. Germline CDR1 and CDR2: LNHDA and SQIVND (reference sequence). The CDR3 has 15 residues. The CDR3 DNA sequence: TGTGCCAGTAGTCTCCCGGGGGGCCCCAATCAGCCCCAGCATTTT. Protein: CASSLPGGPNQPQHF.

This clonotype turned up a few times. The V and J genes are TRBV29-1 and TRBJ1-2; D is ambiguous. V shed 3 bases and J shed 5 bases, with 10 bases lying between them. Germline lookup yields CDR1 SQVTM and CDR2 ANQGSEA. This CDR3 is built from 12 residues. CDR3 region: CSVETRRYGYTF. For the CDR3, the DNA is TGCAGCGTTGAGACTCGGAGGTATGGCTACACCTTC.

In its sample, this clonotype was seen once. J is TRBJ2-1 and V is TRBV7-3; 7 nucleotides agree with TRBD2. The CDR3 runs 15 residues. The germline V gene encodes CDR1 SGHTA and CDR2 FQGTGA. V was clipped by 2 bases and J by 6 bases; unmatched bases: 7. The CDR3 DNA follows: TGTGCCAGCAGCTTAGCGGGAGTTCACCCCAATGAGCAGTTCTTC. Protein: CASSLAGVHPNEQFF.

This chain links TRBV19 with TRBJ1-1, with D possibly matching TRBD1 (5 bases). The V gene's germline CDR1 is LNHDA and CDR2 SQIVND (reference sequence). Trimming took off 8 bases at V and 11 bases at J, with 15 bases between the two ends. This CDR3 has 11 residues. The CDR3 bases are TGTGCCAGTTCGGGTGGACATAGCGCTTTCTTT. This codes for CASSGGHSAFF.

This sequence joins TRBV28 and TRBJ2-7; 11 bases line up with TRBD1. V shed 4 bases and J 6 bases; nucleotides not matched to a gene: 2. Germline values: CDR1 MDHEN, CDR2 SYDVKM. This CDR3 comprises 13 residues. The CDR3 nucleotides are TGTGCCAGCAGTTCGGGACAGGGGGTCGAGCAGTACTTC. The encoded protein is CASSSGQGVEQYF.

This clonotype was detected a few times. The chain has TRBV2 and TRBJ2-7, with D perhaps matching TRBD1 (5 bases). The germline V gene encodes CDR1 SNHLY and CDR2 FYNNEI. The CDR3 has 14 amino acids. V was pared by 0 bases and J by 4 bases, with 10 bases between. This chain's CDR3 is CASSEAGAGYEQYF. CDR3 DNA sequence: TGTGCCAGCAGTGAAGCGGGTGCAGGGTACGAGCAGTACTTC.

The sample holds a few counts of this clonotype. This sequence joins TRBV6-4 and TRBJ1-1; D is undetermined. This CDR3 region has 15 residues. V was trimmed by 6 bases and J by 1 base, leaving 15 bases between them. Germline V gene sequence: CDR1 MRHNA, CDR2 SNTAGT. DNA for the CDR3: TGTGCCAGCAGACCCCATGATGAAGGGAACACTGAAGCTTTCTTT. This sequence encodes CASRPHDEGNTEAFF.